Presented here are 32 T cell receptor beta chains from one specimen sequenced in a study of identifying expanded T cells in peripheral blood. Using immunoSEQ multiplex PCR, the repertoire was profiled, and TCRdb retains in-frame clones only, with some absent. The repertoire includes roughly 63,000 clones, around 83% of them detected once, and approximately 20% sits in the top ten. The sequencing input was blood. The source of these receptors is a person aged 18 to 70 in good health.

The DNA for the CDR3 is TGTGCCAGCAGTAGACAGGATGCTAACTATGGCTACACCTTC. It yields the protein CASSRQDANYGYTF. This chain connects TRBV2 to TRBJ1-2; D is possibly TRBD1 (6 bases). Germline lookup yields CDR1 SNHLY and CDR2 FYNNEI. CDR3 length: 14 residues. Trimming took off 5 bases at V and 0 bases at J, with 10 bases between the two ends.

The chain employs TRBV7-2 and TRBJ2-1, with 8 bases that match TRBD1. The CDR3 has 15 residues. From germline, CDR1 is SGHTA and CDR2 FQGNSA. Unmatched junction bases numbered 9, after V lost 1 base and J lost 10 bases. In DNA, the CDR3 is TGTGCCAGCAGCTTAGGACAGGGGAGAGGGGACGAGCAGTTCTTC. It translates to CASSLGQGRGDEQFF. The complete variable domain, with remaining parts taken from reference TRBV7-2 and TRBJ2-1, reads GAGVSQSPSNKVTEKGKDVELRCDPISGHTALYWYRQSLGQGLEFLIYFQGNSAPDKSGLPSDRFSAERTGGSVSTLTIQRTQQEDSAVYLCASSLGQGRGDEQFFGPGTRLTVL.

In its sample, this clone ranks as medium-sized (0.01 to 0.1%). This chain links TRBV27 with TRBJ1-6, with D unclear. The CDR3 consists of 15 residues. Per germline, CDR1 MNHEY and CDR2 SMNVEV (reference sequence). V was pared by 2 bases and J by 2 bases, with 7 bases between. The CDR3 sequence is CASSLSRTYNSPLHF. The CDR3 nucleotides are TGTGCCAGCAGTTTAAGCAGGACCTATAATTCACCCCTCCACTTT.

The chain links TRBV2 to TRBJ2-7; TRBD1 matches at 9 bases. CDR3 length equals 14 residues. The germline CDR1 and CDR2 sequences are SNHLY and FYNNEI. The V gene end was trimmed by 2 bases and the J gene end by 6 bases; junction bases not matched to a gene: 5. In DNA, the CDR3 is TGTGCCAGCAGTGAAATTTACAGGGGGCGCGAGCAGTACTTC. This codes for CASSEIYRGREQYF.

The chain is built from TRBV4-2 and TRBJ2-1; 10 nucleotides line up with TRBD1. Germline CDR1 and CDR2: LGHNA and YNFKEQ. V gave up 4 bases and J gave up 3 bases; unmatched junction bases: 6. CDR3 length: 16 amino acids. The DNA of the CDR3 is TGTGCCAGCAGCCTTCTCGACAGGGGGCGCTACAATGAGCAGTTCTTC. This encodes CASSLLDRGRYNEQFF.

The rearrangement uses TRBV7-9 and TRBJ1-1; the D gene is possibly TRBD1 (5 bases). Germline V gene lookup returns CDR1 SEHNR and CDR2 FQNEAQ (reference sequence). This CDR3 is built from 16 residues. Trimming took off 0 bases at V and 0 bases at J, with 11 bases between the two ends. CDR3 amino acids: CASSLAGGQMNTEAFF. The CDR3 DNA follows: TGTGCCAGCAGCTTAGCGGGAGGACAAATGAACACTGAAGCTTTCTTT.

As to this clone: This CDR3 is also generated by other DNA sequences in the sample. In nucleotides, the CDR3 is TGTGCCAGCAGCCCTATAGGACCACTCATGAACACTGAAGCTTTCTTT. It is translated as CASSPIGPLMNTEAFF. The chain uses TRBV9 and TRBJ1-1; no clear D gene. Germline CDR1 and CDR2: SGDLS and YYNGEE. This CDR3 has 16 residues. V lost 4 bases and J lost 0, with 16 bases in between.

This clone was detected a few times. The V and J genes are TRBV19 and TRBJ1-1; a weak D match, TRBD1 (6 bases). Germline CDR1 reads LNHDA; CDR2 reads SQIVND (reference sequence). The CDR3 is made up of 14 amino acids. The V and J ends lost 7 bases and 5 bases respectively, with 17 bases between them. Here the CDR3 DNA reads TGTGCCAGTATCCCGGCAGGGGTTTTGACTGAAGCTTTCTTT. Its translation is CASIPAGVLTEAFF. The full variable domain, rest sourced from reference TRBV19 and TRBJ1-1, is DGGITQSPKYLFRKEGQNVTLSCEQNLNHDAMYWYRQDPGQGLRLIYYSQIVNDFQKGDIAEGYSVSREKKESFPLTVTSAQKNPTAFYLCASIPAGVLTEAFFGQGTRLTVV.

The chain joins TRBV7-9 to TRBJ2-3, with D perhaps assigned TRBD1 or TRBD2 (6 bases each). Looked up from germline, CDR1 is SEHNR and CDR2 is FQNEAQ (reference sequence). Trimming left V 5 bases short and J 5 bases short, with 17 bases between. This CDR3 has 15 amino acids. The CDR3 is CASSGEGGPGDTQYF. For the CDR3, the DNA is TGTGCCAGCAGCGGCGAAGGGGGGCCTGGAGATACGCAGTATTTT.

This chain joins TRBV5-6 and TRBJ2-3, with TRBD1 matching over 7 bases. This CDR3 has 16 amino acids. Looked up from germline, CDR1 is SGHDT and CDR2 is YYEEEE. J lost 3 bases, V lost 4 bases, and 11 bases had no gene match. CDR3 protein: CASSLRRTGETDTQYF. The CDR3 nucleotides are TGTGCCAGCAGCCTGAGAAGGACAGGTGAGACAGATACGCAGTATTTT.

The chain carries TRBV7-9 and TRBJ2-1; TRBD2 aligns across 10 bases. CDR3 length equals 14 residues. Per germline, CDR1 SEHNR and CDR2 FQNEAQ (reference sequence). V was pared by 2 bases and J by 5 bases, with 0 bases of the junction left unmatched. CDR3 in amino acids: CASSLSGGDNEQFF. The CDR3 DNA reads as TGTGCCAGCAGCTTAAGCGGGGGGGACAATGAGCAGTTCTTC.

The chain uses TRBV11-3 and TRBJ1-2; D perhaps matches TRBD1 (6 bases). Germline assignment: CDR1 SGHNT and CDR2 YENEEA. The germline V and J ends were trimmed by 5 bases and 4 bases, with 11 bases remaining between them. The CDR3 runs 13 residues. The CDR3 DNA reads TGTGCCAGCAGCCTGGACAGAGGCTATGGCTACACCTTC. Translating gives CASSLDRGYGYTF.

The genes are TRBV5-1 and TRBJ2-3; 7 bases fit TRBD1. This CDR3 has 14 residues. After removal of 4 bases from V and 3 bases from J, the junction contained 5 bases not matched to a gene. Germline V gives CDR1 SGHRS, CDR2 YFSETQ. CDR3 residues: CASSVSRGTDTQYF. The DNA for the CDR3 is TGCGCCAGCAGCGTAAGCAGGGGGACAGATACGCAGTATTTT. The entire variable domain, with the rest obtained from reference TRBV5-1 and TRBJ2-3, is as follows: KAGVTQTPRYLIKTRGQQVTLSCSPISGHRSVSWYQQTPGQGLQFLFEYFSETQRNKGNFPGRFSGRQFSNSRSEMNVSTLELGDSALYLCASSVSRGTDTQYFGPGTRLTVL.

V and J are TRBV19 and TRBJ2-1; D ambiguous. The germline CDR1 and CDR2 sequences are LNHDA and SQIVND (reference sequence). This CDR3 contains 12 residues. The V end lost 3 bases, the J end lost 9 bases, and 9 bases lay between the germline ends. The CDR3 DNA reads as TGTGCCAGTAGTATTTATGGCACTGAGCAGTTCTTC. This translates into CASSIYGTEQFF. The full variable domain, in which reference TRBV19 and TRBJ2-1 provide the parts outside the CDR3, is DGGITQSPKYLFRKEGQNVTLSCEQNLNHDAMYWYRQDPGQGLRLIYYSQIVNDFQKGDIAEGYSVSREKKESFPLTVTSAQKNPTAFYLCASSIYGTEQFFGPGTRLTVL.

CDR3 nucleotide sequence: TGTGCCAGCAGCTTTACTAGCGGGAGGGCCTTTGGGCCCGGGGAGCTGTTTTTT. Translated, it gives CASSFTSGRAFGPGELFF. The chain combines TRBV7-2 with TRBJ2-2, with 13 positions matching TRBD2. Germline V gene lookup returns CDR1 SGHTA and CDR2 FQGNSA. The CDR3 length is 18 residues. V gave up 3 bases and J gave up 6 bases; unmatched junction bases: 10.

This chain uses TRBV5-4 with TRBJ2-1; D call uncertain. The CDR3 has 11 amino acids. Germline CDR1 is SGHNT and CDR2 is YYREEE (reference sequence). V was shortened by 2 bases and J by 11 bases, with 8 bases between the two germline ends. CDR3: CASSFRAKQFF. The CDR3 nucleotides are TGTGCCAGCAGCTTTAGGGCAAAGCAGTTCTTC.

The CDR3 DNA reads as TGTGCCAGCAGCTCCAGAGCGGGAGAAACAGATACGCAGTATTTT. As protein: CASSSRAGETDTQYF. The gene calls are TRBV7-9 and TRBJ2-3, with 8 bases matching TRBD2. The CDR3 totals 15 residues. The J segment lost 3 bases and the V segment lost 4 bases, leaving 6 bases of the junction unmatched. The germline CDR1 and CDR2 sequences are SEHNR and FQNEAQ (reference sequence).

The chain is built from TRBV10-3 and TRBJ2-7; D tentatively fits TRBD1 or TRBD2 (5 bases each). Trimming stripped 10 bases from V and 0 bases from J, with 13 bases between. There are 13 residues in the CDR3. Per the germline V gene, CDR1 is ENHRY and CDR2 is SYGVKD. CDR3 nucleotides: TGTGCCACTTCCCGGGACGTCTCCTACGAGCAGTACGTC. Translation gives CATSRDVSYEQYV.

The chain recombines TRBV19 with TRBJ2-1; 12 bases fit TRBD1. Germline lookup yields CDR1 LNHDA and CDR2 SQIVND (reference sequence). The CDR3 has 15 residues. The V gene end was trimmed by 4 bases and the J gene end by 10 bases; junction bases not matched to a gene: 8. CDR3 loop: CASSSGTGGLGEQFF. The CDR3, as DNA: TGTGCCAGTAGTAGCGGGACAGGGGGCTTGGGGGAGCAGTTCTTC.

CDR3 sequence reads: CASSRGLAVGEQFF. The CDR3, as DNA: TGTGCCAGCAGTCGGGGACTAGCGGTCGGTGAGCAGTTCTTC. V is TRBV2 and J is TRBJ2-1; TRBD2 matches 11 bases. The CDR3 has 14 amino acids. The germline V gene encodes CDR1 SNHLY and CDR2 FYNNEI. V lost 5 bases to trimming and J lost 9 bases; unmatched junction nucleotides: 6.

This clone appeared a few times. This sequence joins TRBV5-1 and TRBJ1-1; 9 positions agree with TRBD1. Trimming removed 4 bases from V and 4 bases from J; junction bases left unmatched: 5. There are 14 residues in the CDR3. Germline values: CDR1 SGHRS, CDR2 YFSETQ. CDR3 region: CASSRQGEATEAFF. The CDR3 DNA follows: TGCGCCAGCAGCCGACAGGGGGAGGCCACTGAAGCTTTCTTT.

This chain uses TRBV18 with TRBJ2-5, with TRBD1 matching 9 bases. Germline V gene data show CDR1 as KGHSH and CDR2 as LQKENI. The CDR3 spans 15 residues. Germline trimming cut 3 bases from V and 4 bases from J; bases unmatched to any gene: 6. The DNA for the CDR3 is TGTGCCAGCTCACCCGCCGGGGACAGGGCAGAGACCCAGTACTTC. Translating it yields CASSPAGDRAETQYF.

The rearrangement links TRBV5-1 to TRBJ2-5; D is unresolved. This CDR3 is 15 amino acids long. The V gene's germline CDR1 is SGHRS and CDR2 YFSETQ. Trimming shortened V by 4 bases and J by 4 bases, and 17 bases separated the two germline ends. The CDR3 DNA reads TGCGCCAGCAGCCCCGATCCCCGTGGCGGAGAGACCCAGTACTTC. Protein sequence: CASSPDPRGGETQYF.

The V call is TRBV6-1, the J call TRBJ2-7; D remains ambiguous. V was pared by 2 bases and J by 7 bases, with 15 bases between. The germline gives CDR1 MNHNS, CDR2 SASEGT. This CDR3 has 14 residues. CDR3 sequence reads: CASSETLGRPEQYV. In DNA form, the CDR3 reads TGTGCCAGCAGTGAAACTTTGGGCAGGCCTGAGCAGTACGTC.

This sequence joins TRBV5-1 and TRBJ2-1; 9 bases line up with TRBD1. Germline loops: CDR1 SGHRS, CDR2 YFSETQ. V lost 3 bases and J lost 4; bases outside the gene matches: 5. This CDR3 contains 15 residues. The CDR3 reads CASSSRDREYNEQFF. The CDR3 DNA sequence: TGCGCCAGCAGCTCCCGGGACAGGGAATACAATGAGCAGTTCTTC.

This chain connects TRBV2 to TRBJ1-2, with D uncertain. Trimming left V 7 bases short and J 2 bases short, with 11 bases between. The CDR3 extends over 13 amino acids. Germline CDR1 is SNHLY and CDR2 is FYNNEI. In DNA form, the CDR3 reads TGTGCCAGCACAGGAGACCTCAACTATGGCTACACCTTC. Its protein is CASTGDLNYGYTF.

The rearrangement links TRBV2 to TRBJ1-5; possible D gene TRBD1, 5 bases. The V gene lost 4 bases and the J gene lost 4 bases, with 20 bases spanning the gap. The germline V gene has CDR1 SNHLY and CDR2 FYNNEI. The CDR3 sequence is 17 residues long. In DNA form, the CDR3 reads TGTGCCAGCAGTGGAGACAGCACCAGGGAGGTGAATCAGCCCCAGCATTTT. The encoded protein is CASSGDSTREVNQPQHF.

This clone was counted a single time. The chain is built from TRBV30 and TRBJ2-5; D possibly corresponds to TRBD2 (7 bases). Germline loops: CDR1 GTSNPN, CDR2 SVGIG (reference sequence). This CDR3 contains 15 residues. V shed 3 bases and J shed 5 bases, with 19 bases lying between them. The CDR3, as DNA: TGTGCCTGGAGAACGCGGGTAGGGGGGGCGGAGACCCAGTACTTC. It is translated as CAWRTRVGGAETQYF. The full variable domain, in which reference TRBV30 and TRBJ2-5 provide the parts outside the CDR3, is SQTIHQWPATLVQPVGSPLSLECTVEGTSNPNLYWYRQAAGRGLQLLFYSVGIGQISSEVPQNLSASRPQDRQFILSSKKLLLSDSGFYLCAWRTRVGGAETQYFGPGTRLLVL.

Regarding this clone: Relative to the germline gene, one junction end is altered; a read error may explain this. The chain is built from TRBV7-8 and TRBJ2-3; D might be TRBD2 (6 bases). The CDR3 runs 12 residues. CDR1 is SGHVS, CDR2 FQNEAQ, per germline. CDR3 sequence: CASSLAQDTQYF. CDR3 nucleotide sequence: TGTGCCAGCAGCCTAGCGCAAGATACGCAGTATTTT.

This rearrangement joins TRBV29-1 to TRBJ1-1; D is possibly TRBD1 (5 bases). V lost 7 bases and J 3 bases, leaving 24 bases between the germline ends. The CDR3 sequence is 16 residues long. CDR1 and CDR2 (germline): SQVTM, ANQGSEA. CDR3 protein: CSAQHTRGFGDTEAFF. The CDR3 nucleotides are TGCAGCGCCCAACATACCCGGGGGTTTGGGGACACTGAAGCTTTCTTT.

This clone occurred once. The chain combines TRBV14 with TRBJ2-1; D gene uncertain. From germline, CDR1 is SGHDN and CDR2 FVKESK. V gave up 0 bases and J gave up 3 bases, with 21 bases separating them. The CDR3 consists of 19 residues. CDR3 residues: CASSQDLRLGGTFYNEQFF. In DNA form, the CDR3 reads TGTGCCAGCAGCCAAGATCTTCGTTTGGGCGGCACATTCTACAATGAGCAGTTCTTC.

This chain links TRBV6-6 with TRBJ1-5, with D perhaps matching TRBD1 (5 bases). Germline lookup yields CDR1 MNHNY and CDR2 SVGAGI (reference sequence). CDR3 size: 16 residues. The germline V and J ends were trimmed by 2 bases and 5 bases, with 16 bases remaining between them. CDR3 nucleotides: TGTGCCAGCAGTTACCTGGCAGGGTTTGGAGATCAGCCCCAGCATTTT. Protein product: CASSYLAGFGDQPQHF.